This T cell receptor beta chain was obtained from a study of cytomegalovirus exposure and HLA in healthy donors. At collection, donors were nominally healthy, but unrecorded immune exposures were probable. PCR employed 60 Vbeta and 13 Jbeta primers. TCRdb's table, derived via immunoSEQ multiplex PCR, lists solely in-frame clones and lacks some. The sample holds 150,000 or so clones; approximately 80% are singletons and the top ten take less than 2%. The CDR3 length is 14 residues. J lost 3 bases, V lost 5 bases, and 2 bases had no gene match. Germline CDR1 and CDR2: SGHAT and FQNNGV. This clone appeared a single time.

This chain joins TRBV11-2 and TRBJ2-1; 9 nucleotides agree with TRBD2. Sequenced material: PBMCs. This receptor was identified in a man aged 18 to 35 in good health and CMV-seronegative. CDR3: CASSERGDYNEQFF. The DNA of the CDR3 is TGTGCCAGCAGCGAGCGGGGGGACTACAATGAGCAGTTCTTC.